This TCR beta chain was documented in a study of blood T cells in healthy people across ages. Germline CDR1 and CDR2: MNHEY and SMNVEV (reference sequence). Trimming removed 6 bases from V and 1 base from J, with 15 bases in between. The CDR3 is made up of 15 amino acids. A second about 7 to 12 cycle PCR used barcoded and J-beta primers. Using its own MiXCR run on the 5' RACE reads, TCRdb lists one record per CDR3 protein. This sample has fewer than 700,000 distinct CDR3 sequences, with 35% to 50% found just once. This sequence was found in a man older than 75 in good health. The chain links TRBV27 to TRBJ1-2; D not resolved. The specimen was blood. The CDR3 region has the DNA TGTGCCAGCAGCCCCACCGGGCACCTTAACTATGGCTACACCTTC. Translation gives CASSPTGHLNYGYTF.